The rows below give T cell receptor beta chains drawn from one sample of a study of control samples from healthy donors and cancer patients. TCRdb's copy holds only in-frame clones and misses some; the assay was immunoSEQ multiplex PCR. Counted here are about 94,000 clones, roughly nine tenths occurring once; the ten biggest clones make up about 1.3%. Source material: blood. The receptors here all came from a woman in her forties or fifties in good health. CDR3s include the opening cysteine and the closing phenylalanine or tryptophan. The D gene is left open where the match is weak. Not all rows give a size; the values are once, few, many and, for expanded clones, a class.

v_call	j_call	clone_size	d_call	cdr3_nt	cdr3_aa
TRBV6-2/TRBV6-3	TRBJ1-1	few	.	TGTGCCAGCAGTTACTCGAGGGGGAGGGTAGGACCTGCCACTGAAGCTTTCTTT	CASSYSRGRVGPATEAFF
TRBV7-9	TRBJ1-4	.	TRBD1	TGTGCCAGCAGCCTCCGACAGGGGACTAATGAAAAACTGTTTTTT	CASSLRQGTNEKLFF
TRBV5-6	TRBJ2-2	.	TRBD1	TGTGCCAGCAGCTTTGGGACAGGGGCCACCGGGGAGCTGTTTTTT	CASSFGTGATGELFF
TRBV29-1	TRBJ2-5	.	.	TGCAGCGTTGGATCCCAAGAGACCCAGTACTTC	CSVGSQETQYF
TRBV7-2	TRBJ1-1	once	TRBD1	TGTGCCAGCAGCGGACAGGGCCCCGGCACTGAAGCTTTCTTT	CASSGQGPGTEAFF
TRBV6-5	TRBJ2-3	.	TRBD2	TGTGCCAGCAGGACTACTAGCGGAGGCACAGATACGCAGTATTTT	CASRTTSGGTDTQYF
TRBV6-5	TRBJ2-5	few	.	TGTGCCAGCACCCCGACCCGGGGAGAGACCCAGTACTTC	CASTPTRGETQYF
TRBV6-5	TRBJ2-7	.	.	TGTGCCAGCAGCACTCTGGGGGTCGGCGAGCAGTACTTC	CASSTLGVGEQYF
TRBV7-8	TRBJ1-2	.	.	TGTGCCAGCAGCTTAGTTGAGGGGAACTATGGCTACACCTTC	CASSLVEGNYGYTF
TRBV5-1	TRBJ1-2	.	.	TGCGCCAGCAGCCCCTACTCGGGGCAGATAGGCGTTGGAAACTATGGCTACACCTTC	CASSPYSGQIGVGNYGYTF
TRBV5-1	TRBJ1-1	once	.	TGCGCCAGCAGCTTGGCCGGGCACAGGGTGGGCACTGAAGCTTTCTTT	CASSLAGHRVGTEAFF
TRBV19	TRBJ2-5	.	TRBD2	TGTGCCAGTTCAGAACTAGCGGGGCAGCAAGAGACCCAGTACTTC	CASSELAGQQETQYF
TRBV10-3	TRBJ1-6	.	TRBD1	TGTGCCATCTCCCGGGGGGGACAGGGTGTAAATTCACCCCTCCACTTT	CAISRGGQGVNSPLHF
TRBV21-1	TRBJ2-1	.	.	TGTGCCAGCAGACCGGGACTAGCGTCGGATGAGCAGTTCTTC	CASRPGLASDEQFF
TRBV5-1	TRBJ1-2	.	TRBD1	TGCGCCAGCAGCGTGGACAGGGACTATGGCTACACCTTC	CASSVDRDYGYTF
TRBV15	TRBJ2-7	.	TRBD1	TGTGCCACCAGCAGGGACCTTACAGGGGGGTACGAGCAGTACTTC	CATSRDLTGGYEQYF
TRBV11-2	TRBJ2-5	.	.	TGTGCCAGCAGCCGCCCGGTGGGAGAGACCCAGTACTTC	CASSRPVGETQYF
TRBV4-2	TRBJ1-5	.	.	TGTGCCAGCAGCCAAGACTGGTCCGGGAGTGGGGGAAGCCCCCAGCATTTT	CASSQDWSGSGGSPQHF